This is a list of T cell receptor beta chains from one sample in a study of T cell changes during pregnancy in multiple sclerosis. Data came from immunoSEQ multiplex PCR; TCRdb stores just in-frame clones and leaves some out. Among several thousand clones listed, 75% to 90% were seen once. Here the sequenced sample was CD8+ T cells from peripheral blood mononuclear cells, taken in the first trimester of pregnancy. The receptor set was obtained from a female donor in good health, enrolled as a control in a pregnancy study. Each CDR3 is given with its conserved first and last residue. The D gene is left open where the match is weak. Not every row has a clone size; where given, it reads once, few, many or a size class.

j_gene	d_gene	len	abundance	v_gene	CDR3aa	CDR3nt
TRBJ1-1	TRBD1	16	-	TRBV9	CASSVALGQGATEAFF	TGTGCCAGCAGCGTAGCCTTAGGACAGGGGGCCACTGAAGCTTTCTTT
TRBJ1-1	TRBD1	15	-	TRBV6-1	CASSPGTGGASEAFF	TGTGCCAGCAGTCCCGGGACAGGGGGCGCATCTGAAGCTTTCTTT
TRBJ2-7	TRBD1	14	-	TRBV5-6	CASSLGAGDSEQYF	TGTGCCAGCAGCTTGGGCGCAGGGGACAGCGAGCAGTACTTC
TRBJ2-2	TRBD2	15	-	TRBV4-1	CASSQSGGHTGELFF	TGCGCCAGCAGCCAAAGCGGGGGCCACACCGGGGAGCTGTTTTTT
TRBJ2-3	TRBD1	15	-	TRBV9	CASSEETGGVDTQYF	TGTGCCAGCAGCGAGGAGACAGGGGGTGTGGATACGCAGTATTTT
TRBJ1-5	TRBD1	16	large	TRBV7-9	CASSHGQVYSNQPQHF	TGTGCCAGCAGCCATGGACAGGTCTATAGCAATCAGCCCCAGCATTTT
TRBJ2-7	-	16	-	TRBV27	CASSFRGRVVSYEQYF	TGTGCCAGCAGTTTCAGAGGCAGGGTGGTTTCCTACGAGCAGTACTTC
TRBJ2-2	TRBD2	17	-	TRBV11-1	CASSFDAGGVLTGELFF	TGTGCCAGCAGCTTCGACGCGGGAGGGGTGCTCACCGGGGAGCTGTTTTTT
TRBJ2-1	TRBD2	16	-	TRBV7-6	CASSLKLVLAGNEQFF	TGTGCCAGCAGCTTAAAGTTAGTTCTAGCGGGAAATGAGCAGTTCTTC
TRBJ1-1	-	15	-	TRBV7-9	CASRVSGGRNTEAFF	TGTGCCAGCAGGGTTAGCGGGGGGAGAAACACTGAAGCTTTCTTT
TRBJ2-2	TRBD2	15	-	TRBV10-3	CAIRAGTSGPGELFF	TGTGCCATCAGAGCCGGGACTAGCGGGCCCGGGGAGCTGTTTTTT
TRBJ2-2	TRBD2	18	-	TRBV27	CASSYSTSGRWGTGELFF	TGTGCCAGCAGTTATTCCACTAGCGGGAGATGGGGCACCGGGGAGCTGTTTTTT
TRBJ2-6	-	14	-	TRBV28	CASRRGSGANVLTF	TGTGCCAGCAGAAGGGGGTCTGGGGCCAACGTCCTGACTTTC
TRBJ2-6	-	15	once	TRBV7-2	CASSFIAALANVLTF	TGTGCCAGCAGCTTCATCGCGGCGCTGGCCAACGTCCTGACTTTC
TRBJ1-4	TRBD1	15	-	TRBV6-5	CASSYSDREGEKLFF	TGTGCCAGCAGTTACTCGGACAGGGAGGGTGAAAAACTGTTTTTT
TRBJ2-7	-	13	once	TRBV30	CAWSSAGAYEQYF	TGTGCCTGGAGTTCCGCAGGGGCCTACGAGCAGTACTTC
TRBJ2-1	-	15	-	TRBV27	CASSITQRAYNEQFF	TGTGCCAGCAGTATAACGCAGAGGGCCTACAATGAGCAGTTCTTC
TRBJ1-2	-	16	-	TRBV28	CASSLSPWGGNYGYTF	TGTGCCAGCAGTTTATCCCCGTGGGGGGGAAACTATGGCTACACCTTC
TRBJ2-7	TRBD2	17	-	TRBV29-1	CSVGGSAGGHGSYEQYF	TGCAGCGTTGGTGGTTCAGCGGGAGGTCACGGTTCGTACGAGCAGTACTTC
TRBJ2-3	TRBD2	16	-	TRBV11-3	CASSLASGRGTDTQYF	TGTGCCAGCAGCTTAGCCAGCGGGAGAGGCACAGATACGCAGTATTTT
TRBJ2-2	TRBD2	16	-	TRBV6-6	CASSYLSGTNTGELFF	TGTGCCAGCAGTTACTTAAGCGGGACGAACACCGGGGAGCTGTTTTTT
TRBJ1-2	TRBD1	14	-	TRBV29-1	CSVDDGQGKGGYTF	TGCAGCGTAGACGATGGACAGGGGAAAGGGGGCTACACCTTC
TRBJ2-3	TRBD1	15	-	TRBV19	CASRDRSTITDTQYF	TGTGCCAGCAGGGACAGGTCGACGATCACAGATACGCAGTATTTT
TRBJ2-7	-	17	-	TRBV18	CASSPNIGRGYSYEQYF	TGTGCCAGCTCACCAAATATCGGGCGCGGGTACTCCTACGAGCAGTACTTC
TRBJ1-1	-	14	once	TRBV6-1	CASSDNGANTEAFF	TGTGCCAGCAGTGACAACGGAGCTAACACTGAAGCTTTCTTT
TRBJ2-7	-	13	-	TRBV6-1	CASSMIQGNVEYF	TGTGCCAGCAGTATGATACAGGGAAATGTTGAGTACTTC
TRBJ2-2	-	14	-	TRBV15	CATSRDRGTGELFF	TGTGCCACCAGCAGAGATCGCGGCACCGGGGAGCTGTTTTTT
TRBJ2-7	TRBD1	16	-	TRBV7-8	CASSLAHTGAPYEQYF	TGTGCCAGCAGCTTAGCGCATACAGGGGCCCCCTACGAGCAGTACTTC
TRBJ2-3	-	16	once	TRBV30	CAWSASRRLYTDTQYF	TGTGCCTGGAGCGCCTCTCGGAGGCTATACACAGATACGCAGTATTTT
TRBJ2-7	-	12	-	TRBV19	CASSTLSSEQYF	TGTGCCAGTAGTACCCTTTCCTCCGAGCAGTACTTC
TRBJ2-7	TRBD2	14	-	TRBV5-4	CASSQGGGIYEQYF	TGTGCCAGCAGCCAGGGCGGGGGTATCTACGAGCAGTACTTC
TRBJ2-7	-	16	-	TRBV4-2	CASSQERGTTHYEQYF	TGTGCCAGCAGCCAAGAACGAGGTACTACCCACTACGAGCAGTACTTC
TRBJ2-1	-	18	-	TRBV28	CASLGPAVAQSSYNEQFF	TGTGCCAGCCTCGGCCCCGCAGTAGCCCAGAGCTCCTACAATGAGCAGTTCTTC
TRBJ2-1	TRBD2	15	-	TRBV9	CASSPRTSGGNEQFF	TGTGCCAGCAGCCCACGAACTAGCGGGGGGAATGAGCAGTTCTTC
TRBJ2-1	TRBD2	16	-	TRBV28	CASSDTSGGFWNEQFF	TGTGCCAGCAGTGATACTAGCGGGGGGTTTTGGAATGAGCAGTTCTTC
TRBJ2-3	-	16	once	TRBV21-1	CASSKAGQGKSDTQYF	TGTGCCAGCAGCAAAGCGGGACAGGGTAAGTCAGATACGCAGTATTTT
TRBJ2-1	-	16	few	TRBV10-3	CAISVQAAPNHNEQFF	TGTGCCATCAGCGTACAGGCGGCCCCGAACCACAATGAGCAGTTCTTC
TRBJ2-1	-	15	-	TRBV6-1	CASSDTSGGYNEQFF	TGTGCCAGCAGTGACACCTCGGGTGGGTACAATGAGCAGTTCTTC